This T cell receptor beta chain is from a study of control samples from healthy donors and cancer patients. This clone showed up just a few times. The protocol was immunoSEQ multiplex PCR, while the TCRdb copy is restricted to in-frame clones and leaves out a portion. Of about 100,000 clones in the sample, roughly 90% were seen once. V gave up 10 bases and J gave up 8 bases, with 33 bases separating them. This CDR3 region has 17 residues. From germline, CDR1 is SGHTS and CDR2 YDEGEE. V and J are TRBV5-8 and TRBJ1-2, with D possibly matching TRBD1 (5 bases). The clonotype originates from a man in his thirties or forties in good health. What was sequenced was blood. The CDR3 sequence is CASLVGRPLRGGGGYTF. As DNA, the CDR3 is TGTGCCTCACTCGTGGGGCGTCCCCTTAGGGGAGGTGGCGGCTACACCTTC.